Following are 26 T cell receptor beta chains from one sample sequenced in a study. TCRdb independently ran MiXCR on the 5' RACE reads; one entry per CDR3 protein. In the table there are around 30,000 distinct CDR3 sequences, roughly 24% of which are singletons. Sample: naive CD4+ T cells sorted from a lymph node. Subset described: naive CD4+ T cells, CD4+CD45RA+CD25-. The origin of the receptors is a female donor with breast cancer.

The chain carries TRBV7-3 and TRBJ2-7; D not certain. Trimming removed 5 bases at V and 0 bases at J, with 11 bases between. From germline, CDR1 is SGHTA and CDR2 FQGTGA. The CDR3 spans 14 residues. The CDR3 coding sequence is TGTGCCAGCAGCCCGACTGGGGACTCCTACGAGCAGTACTTC. Translation: CASSPTGDSYEQYF.

This clonotype was counted at least ten times. The J gene is TRBJ2-7, the V gene TRBV4-1; no clear D gene. Germline loops: CDR1 MGHRA, CDR2 YSYEKL. This CDR3 is 11 amino acids long. The V and J ends lost 1 base and 6 bases respectively, with 4 bases between them. In DNA, the CDR3 is TGCGCCAGCAGCCAAGGATCCGAGCAGTACTTC. This gives the protein CASSQGSEQYF.

The V and J genes are TRBV5-1 and TRBJ2-3; TRBD2 matches 7 bases. The CDR3 consists of 15 residues. Losses at the gene ends were 0 bases for V and 4 bases for J; bases not matched to a gene: 5. Germline V gene sequence: CDR1 SGHRS, CDR2 YFSETQ. CDR3 coding DNA: TGCGCCAGCAGCTTGGGTCTAGCGGTGCCAGATACGCAGTATTTT. This sequence encodes CASSLGLAVPDTQYF.

By its share, this clonotype is medium-sized. The chain couples TRBV6-6 to TRBJ1-5; D is perhaps TRBD1 (5 bases). V was shortened by 8 bases and J by 9 bases, with 14 bases between the two germline ends. Germline CDR1 and CDR2: MNHNY and SVGAGI (reference sequence). This CDR3 has 12 residues. The CDR3: CASWQSGGPQHF. In nucleotides, the CDR3 is TGTGCCAGCTGGCAGTCCGGGGGGCCCCAGCATTTT.

This clonotype has only a few counts. V usage is TRBV12-3 or TRBV12-4 and J usage is TRBJ2-5; perhaps TRBD1 as D (5 bases). The ends were cut back, 5 bases at V and 4 bases at J, with 11 bases in the middle. The length of the CDR3 is 13 residues. The CDR3 region is CASSLRATETQYF. The CDR3 DNA reads TGTGCCAGCAGTCTCAGGGCGACAGAGACCCAGTACTTC.

The chain employs TRBV11-1 and TRBJ2-2, with D uncertain. V lost 2 bases, J lost 1 base, and 5 bases lay in between. CDR3 size: 14 residues. Germline V gene data show CDR1 as SGHAT and CDR2 as FQDESV (reference sequence). The CDR3 DNA follows: TGTGCCAGCAGCTTATGGGGGAACACCGGGGAGCTGTTTTTT. It codes for CASSLWGNTGELFF.

The chain combines TRBV27 with TRBJ2-2, with 7 bases matching TRBD1. The CDR3 length is 15 residues. The V gene's germline CDR1 is MNHEY and CDR2 SMNVEV (reference sequence). V gave up 7 bases and J gave up 0 bases; unmatched junction bases: 5. The CDR3 is CASKGQLANTGELFF. Here the CDR3 DNA reads TGTGCCAGCAAGGGACAGCTCGCGAACACCGGGGAGCTGTTTTTT.

The chain carries TRBV19 and TRBJ1-5, with TRBD1 as a possible D gene (6 bases). Germline V gene lookup returns CDR1 LNHDA and CDR2 SQIVND (reference sequence). The V end was cut by 6 bases, the J end by 4 bases, with 7 bases between. There are 12 residues in the CDR3. The CDR3 region has the DNA TGTGCCAGTAGCAGGGGAAATCAGCCCCAGCATTTT. It specifies CASSRGNQPQHF.

V usage is TRBV5-5 and J usage is TRBJ2-3; D not certain. Trimming removed 7 bases at V and 2 bases at J, with 14 bases between. The CDR3 contains 14 residues. Germline CDR1 and CDR2: SGHKS and YYEKEE (reference sequence). The CDR3 DNA is TGTGCCAGCTCGTTCGGGCCCCCCACAGATACGCAGTATTTT. This sequence encodes CASSFGPPTDTQYF.

A remark on this clonotype: One end of the junction is discordant with germline, which a read error may explain. The chain recombines TRBV18 with TRBJ2-4, with D unclear. The germline CDR1 and CDR2 sequences are KGHSH and LQKENI. The CDR3 loop spans 14 amino acids. The CDR3 coding sequence is TGTGCCAGCACACCACCCAGAGCCAAAAACATTCAGTACTTC. Its protein product is CASTPPRAKNIQYF. Filled out from reference TRBV18 and TRBJ2-4, the complete variable domain reads NAGVMQNPRHLVRRRGQEARLRCSPMKGHSHVYWYRQLPEEGLKFMVYLQKENIIDESGMPKERFSAEFPKEGPSILRIQQVVRGDSAAYFCASTPPRAKNIQYFGAGTRLSVL.

V gene TRBV4-1 combines with J gene TRBJ2-1, with 13 bases matching TRBD2. With 0 bases clipped from V and 9 bases from J, the junction kept 8 bases outside the gene matches. The germline V gene encodes CDR1 MGHRA and CDR2 YSYEKL. There are 17 residues in the CDR3. CDR3 sequence: CASSQEMPGLAGLEQFF. The CDR3 bases are TGCGCCAGCAGCCAAGAAATGCCGGGACTAGCGGGGCTTGAGCAGTTCTTC.

This rearrangement joins TRBV30 to TRBJ2-7, with unresolved D. The CDR3 totals 10 residues. From germline, CDR1 is GTSNPN and CDR2 SVGIG (reference sequence). Between the trimmed V and J ends, which lost 5 bases and 3 bases, there was a span of 5 bases. The CDR3 is CAWGDYEQYF. The CDR3 DNA reads TGTGCCTGGGGCGACTACGAGCAGTACTTC. Using reference TRBV30 and TRBJ2-7 for the parts outside the CDR3, the full variable domain is SQTIHQWPATLVQPVGSPLSLECTVEGTSNPNLYWYRQAAGRGLQLLFYSVGIGQISSEVPQNLSASRPQDRQFILSSKKLLLSDSGFYLCAWGDYEQYFGPGTRLTVT.

This chain connects TRBV7-6 to TRBJ2-3, with TRBD2 matching 12 bases. V gave up 5 bases and J gave up 4 bases; unmatched junction bases: 16. Germline V CDR1 and CDR2: SGHVS, FNYEAQ. This CDR3 contains 19 residues. The CDR3 bases are TGTGCCAGCAGCCTACTCCTAGCGGGAGGGCCCCACGGCGCAGATACGCAGTATTTT. It translates to CASSLLLAGGPHGADTQYF.

The chain joins TRBV28 to TRBJ2-7, with TRBD1 matching 8 bases. The CDR3 has 17 amino acids. Germline assignment: CDR1 MDHEN and CDR2 SYDVKM. V lost 5 bases, J lost 3 bases, and 15 bases stayed unmatched. The CDR3 bases are TGTGCCAGCAGTCCCCCTTTTAGGACAGGGAAATACTACGAGCAGTACTTC. This sequence encodes CASSPPFRTGKYYEQYF.

The rearrangement uses TRBV6-1 and TRBJ2-1; the D is unclear. The germline gives CDR1 MNHNS, CDR2 SASEGT. CDR3 length: 12 residues. V lost 5 bases and J 4 bases, leaving 6 bases between the germline ends. CDR3 in amino acids: CASSYRYNEQFF. DNA for the CDR3: TGTGCCAGCAGTTACCGTTACAATGAGCAGTTCTTC.

This clonotype has ten or more counts. The genes are TRBV7-9 and TRBJ2-1; D gene uncertain. With 1 base removed from V and 8 bases from J, the gap between germline ends came to 9 bases. The length of the CDR3 is 13 residues. The germline V gene encodes CDR1 SEHNR and CDR2 FQNEAQ (reference sequence). The CDR3 DNA reads as TGTGCCAGCAGCTTAGTAATGATAGATGAGCAGTTCTTC. It translates to CASSLVMIDEQFF.

This sequence joins TRBV5-6 and TRBJ1-2; no clear D. CDR3 length equals 14 residues. The germline V gene has CDR1 SGHDT and CDR2 YYEEEE. The ends were cut back, 1 base at V and 1 base at J, with 8 bases in the middle. The chain's CDR3 is CASSLSRNNYGYTF. In DNA, the CDR3 is TGTGCCAGCAGCTTGTCCCGGAATAACTATGGCTACACCTTC.

Within the sample, this clonotype is medium-sized. This chain joins TRBV10-3 and TRBJ2-7; D remains ambiguous. Germline-derived CDR1 and CDR2 are ENHRY and SYGVKD. The CDR3 spans 14 residues. V was cut by 2 bases and J by 1 base, with 9 bases left in between. CDR3 loop: CAISERQASYEQYF. In DNA form, the CDR3 reads TGTGCCATCAGTGAGCGTCAGGCATCCTACGAGCAGTACTTC.

This clonotype appeared a few times. The V call is TRBV5-1, the J call TRBJ2-3; 7 bases agree with TRBD2. The trim removed 0 bases at V and 3 bases at J, leaving 1 base unmatched. CDR3 length equals 14 residues. Germline V gene sequence: CDR1 SGHRS, CDR2 YFSETQ. CDR3 DNA: TGCGCCAGCAGCTTGGAGCGGGAAACAGATACGCAGTATTTT. Amino acids: CASSLERETDTQYF.

This clonotype occurred a few times. The chain links TRBV11-2 to TRBJ2-2; 7 bases agree with TRBD2. Germline V gives CDR1 SGHAT, CDR2 FQNNGV. The CDR3 is made up of 18 amino acids. J gave up 2 bases and V 1 base, and 10 bases lay outside the gene matches. CDR3 sequence: CASSLGPRGDTNTGELFF. CDR3 DNA: TGTGCCAGCAGCTTAGGACCTCGGGGGGATACCAACACCGGGGAGCTGTTTTTT.

As regards this clonotype: One base away lies a much larger clone, so this may be a sequencing read error. The chain has TRBV29-1 and TRBJ1-1; D remains ambiguous. The germline CDR1 and CDR2 sequences are SQVTM and ANQGSEA. CDR3 length equals 15 residues. CDR3 coding DNA: TGCAGCATTGAAGGCTCGGGCATCATGAACACTGAAGCTTTCTTT. Protein product: CSIEGSGIMNTEAFF. Together with reference TRBV29-1 and TRBJ1-1, the CDR3 gives the full variable domain: SAVISQKPSRDICQRGTSLTIQCQVDSQVTMMFWYRQQPGQSLTLIATANQGSEATYESGFVIDKFPISRPNLTFSTLTVSNMSPEDSSIYLCSIEGSGIMNTEAFFGQGTRLTVV.

Relative to its sample, this clonotype is medium-sized. The chain joins TRBV7-3 to TRBJ2-7; no clear D gene. Looked up from germline, CDR1 is SGHTA and CDR2 is FQGTGA. The CDR3 covers 12 residues. Trimming removed 4 bases at V and 7 bases at J, with 11 bases between. In DNA form, the CDR3 reads TGTGCCAGCAGCTGGGAACAGTGGGAGCAGTACTTC. Protein: CASSWEQWEQYF.

This clonotype has only a few counts. CDR3 in amino acids: CASRPGGLAGNTGELFF. For the CDR3, the DNA is TGTGCCAGCAGACCGGGAGGCCTAGCGGGGAACACCGGGGAGCTGTTTTTT. The chain uses TRBV28 and TRBJ2-2; TRBD2 matches 8 bases. V gave up 6 bases and J gave up 1 base; unmatched junction bases: 10. Per the germline V gene, CDR1 is MDHEN and CDR2 is SYDVKM. The CDR3 runs to 17 residues.

This clonotype was found many times. V gene TRBV5-1 combines with J gene TRBJ1-5; 11 bases are shared with TRBD1. V was clipped by 0 bases and J by 6 bases; unmatched bases: 2. The CDR3 has 15 amino acids. Germline CDR1 is SGHRS and CDR2 is YFSETQ. The CDR3 bases are TGCGCCAGCAGCTTGGGGACAGGGGGCACTCAGCCCCAGCATTTT. Translated: CASSLGTGGTQPQHF. The whole variable domain, remainder taken from reference TRBV5-1 and TRBJ1-5, is KAGVTQTPRYLIKTRGQQVTLSCSPISGHRSVSWYQQTPGQGLQFLFEYFSETQRNKGNFPGRFSGRQFSNSRSEMNVSTLELGDSALYLCASSLGTGGTQPQHFGDGTRLSIL.

This chain uses TRBV29-1 with TRBJ2-3; 8 bases map to TRBD2. Germline CDR1 is SQVTM and CDR2 is ANQGSEA. This CDR3 has 13 amino acids. V lost 5 bases to trimming and J lost 4 bases; unmatched junction nucleotides: 5. Here the CDR3 reads CSVYSGESDTQYF. DNA for the CDR3: TGCAGCGTTTATAGCGGGGAGTCAGATACGCAGTATTTT.

V is TRBV4-1 and J is TRBJ1-3; D might be TRBD1 (5 bases). The CDR3 sequence is 18 residues long. V lost 0 bases, J lost 7 bases, and 22 bases lay in between. The V gene's germline CDR1 is MGHRA and CDR2 YSYEKL. CDR3 loop: CASSQDKKGFNPGNTIYF. For the CDR3, the DNA is TGCGCCAGCAGCCAAGATAAAAAGGGGTTCAACCCCGGGAACACCATATATTTT.